This record covers a single T cell receptor beta chain. As yet, its antigen is unknown. The table came from immunoSEQ multiplex PCR; TCRdb's copy has only in-frame clones and leaves some out. The table lists fewer than 110,000 clones, roughly nine tenths of them singletons. The germline gives CDR1 MDHEN, CDR2 SYDVKM. V gave up 3 bases and J gave up 3 bases; unmatched junction bases: 10. CDR3 size: 16 residues. The source of the sample is a study of T cell responses to AZD1222 COVID-19 vaccine. Broader study findings: Vaccination with two AZD1222 doses was followed by a rise in Spike-specific TCR breadth and depth. Spike-wide vaccine-associated CD4 TCRs dominated at 160-218 and 743-854. Baseline seropositivity characterized only a handful of AZD1222 recipients.

The origin of this receptor is an adult in good health. The specimen was peripheral blood, collected on day 0 of AZD1222 vaccination. The rearrangement uses TRBV28 and TRBJ2-7, with 8 bases matching TRBD1. The CDR3 DNA reads as TGTGCCAGCAGTTTCCCCAGGACAGGGAACGGCTACGAGCAGTACTTC. It encodes CASSFPRTGNGYEQYF.